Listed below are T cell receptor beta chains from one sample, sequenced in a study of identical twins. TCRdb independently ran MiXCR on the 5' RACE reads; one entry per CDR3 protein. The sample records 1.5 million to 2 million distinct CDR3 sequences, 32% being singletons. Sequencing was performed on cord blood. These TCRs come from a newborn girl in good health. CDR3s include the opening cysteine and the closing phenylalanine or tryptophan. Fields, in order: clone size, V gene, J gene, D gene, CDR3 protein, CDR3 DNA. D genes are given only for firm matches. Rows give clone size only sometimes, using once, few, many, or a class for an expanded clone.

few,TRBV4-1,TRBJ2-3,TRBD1,CASSQSTGGTDTQYF,TGCGCCAGCAGCCAGTCGACAGGGGGCACAGATACGCAGTATTTT
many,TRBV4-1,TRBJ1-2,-,CASSLNSLTNYGYTF,TGCGCCAGCAGCCTAAACAGCCTGACTAACTATGGCTACACCTTC
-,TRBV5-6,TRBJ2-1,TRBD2,CASSSALAGVWGPYNEQFF,TGTGCCAGCAGCTCCGCACTAGCGGGAGTCTGGGGCCCCTACAATGAGCAGTTCTTC
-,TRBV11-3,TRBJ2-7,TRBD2,CASSGTSVSYEQYF,TGTGCCAGCAGCGGGACTAGCGTCTCCTACGAGCAGTACTTC
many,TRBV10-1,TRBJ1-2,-,CASSESGAYGYTF,TGCGCCAGCAGTGAGTCCGGAGCCTATGGCTACACCTTC
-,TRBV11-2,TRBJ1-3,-,CASAVYRGDTIYF,TGTGCCAGCGCCGTTTACCGGGGGGACACCATATATTTT
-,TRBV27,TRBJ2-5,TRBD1,CASSPIDREETQYF,TGTGCCAGCAGTCCGATAGACAGGGAAGAGACCCAGTACTTC
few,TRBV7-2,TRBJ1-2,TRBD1,CASTSDRRGYTF,TGTGCCAGCACCTCGGACAGGCGCGGCTACACCTTC
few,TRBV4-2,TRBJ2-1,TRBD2,CASSQDYLAGANEQFF,TGTGCCAGCAGCCAAGATTATCTAGCGGGGGCCAATGAGCAGTTCTTC
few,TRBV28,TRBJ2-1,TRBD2,CASSLPGGLPNEQFF,TGTGCCAGCAGTTTACCGGGAGGGCTCCCCAATGAGCAGTTCTTC
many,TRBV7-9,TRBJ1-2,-,CASSLRTDYGYTF,TGTGCCAGCAGTCTCCGGACGGACTATGGCTACACCTTC
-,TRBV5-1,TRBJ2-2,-,CASSRPFKADTGELFF,TGCGCCAGCAGCAGACCATTCAAGGCGGACACCGGGGAGCTGTTTTTT
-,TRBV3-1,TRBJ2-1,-,CASSLGGPNNEQFF,TGTGCCAGCAGCTTGGGGGGGCCGAACAATGAGCAGTTCTTC
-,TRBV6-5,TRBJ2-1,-,CAARTANNERFF,TGTGCCGCCAGGACTGCCAACAATGAGCGGTTCTTC
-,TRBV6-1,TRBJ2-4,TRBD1,CASGPRTGGNIQYF,TGTGCCAGCGGTCCAAGGACAGGGGGTAACATTCAGTACTTC
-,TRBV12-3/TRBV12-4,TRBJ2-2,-,CASHKNTGELFF,TGTGCCAGCCACAAGAACACCGGGGAGCTGTTTTTT
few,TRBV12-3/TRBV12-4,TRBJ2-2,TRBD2,CASRSGLAGSNTGELFF,TGTGCCAGCAGGTCGGGACTAGCGGGATCGAACACCGGGGAGCTGTTTTTT
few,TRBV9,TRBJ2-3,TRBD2,CASSVQRGVGTDTQYF,TGTGCCAGCAGCGTTCAGCGGGGGGTCGGCACAGATACGCAGTATTTT
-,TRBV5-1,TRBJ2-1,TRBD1,CASSLAPGQGYNEQFF,TGCGCCAGCAGCTTGGCCCCGGGACAGGGATACAATGAGCAGTTCTTC
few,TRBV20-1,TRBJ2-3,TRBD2,CSANLAEITDTQYF,TGCAGTGCTAACCTAGCGGAAATCACAGATACGCAGTATTTT
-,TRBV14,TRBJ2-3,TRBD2,CASRITSGRTGDTQYF,TGTGCCAGCAGAATAACTAGCGGACGGACCGGAGATACGCAGTATTTT
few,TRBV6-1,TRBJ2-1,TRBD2,CASSESASGRDEQFF,TGTGCCAGCAGTGAATCTGCTAGCGGGAGGGATGAGCAGTTCTTC
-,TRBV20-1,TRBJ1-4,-,CSAREPQGSLDGKLFF,TGCAGTGCTAGAGAGCCCCAGGGAAGCTTAGATGGAAAACTGTTTTTT
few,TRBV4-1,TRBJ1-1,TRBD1,CASSPRGGTGRTEAFF,TGCGCCAGCAGCCCACGTGGTGGGACAGGGAGGACTGAAGCTTTCTTT
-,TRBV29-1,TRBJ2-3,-,CSVFPNTDTQYF,TGCAGCGTTTTTCCGAACACAGATACGCAGTATTTT
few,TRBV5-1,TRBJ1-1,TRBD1,CASSWDRVDEAFF,TGCGCCAGCAGCTGGGACAGGGTTGATGAAGCTTTCTTT
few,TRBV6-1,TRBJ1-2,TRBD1,CASRGKTGKSNYGYTF,TGTGCCAGCAGGGGCAAGACAGGGAAATCTAACTATGGCTACACCTTC
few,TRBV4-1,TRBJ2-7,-,CASSQAGDNYEQYF,TGCGCCAGCAGCCAAGCCGGGGACAACTACGAGCAGTACTTC
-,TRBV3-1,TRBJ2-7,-,CANSHQGYEQYF,TGTGCCAACAGCCATCAGGGCTACGAGCAGTACTTC
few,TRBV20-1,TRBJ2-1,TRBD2,CSARDSGRHNEQFF,TGCAGTGCTAGAGATAGCGGGAGGCACAATGAGCAGTTCTTC
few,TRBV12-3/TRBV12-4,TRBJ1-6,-,CASKGTMSSYNSPLHF,TGTGCCAGCAAGGGGACAATGAGCTCCTATAATTCACCCCTCCACTTT
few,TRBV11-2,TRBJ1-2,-,CATHPSPGHLYGYTF,TGTGCCACCCACCCTAGTCCGGGACACCTCTATGGCTACACCTTC
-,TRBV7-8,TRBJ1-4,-,CASSLRFVRVSNEKLFF,TGTGCCAGCAGCTTACGATTTGTAAGGGTCAGCAATGAAAAACTGTTTTTT
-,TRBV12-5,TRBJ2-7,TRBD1,CASGLLTPSDRVQREQYF,TGTGCTAGTGGTTTGCTCACCCCGTCGGACAGGGTACAACGCGAGCAGTACTTC
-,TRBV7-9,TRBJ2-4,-,CASSLGGGAWEQYF,TGTGCCAGCAGCTTAGGAGGAGGGGCGTGGGAGCAGTACTTC
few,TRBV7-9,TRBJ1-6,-,CASSWYRAADNSPLHF,TGTGCCAGCAGCTGGTACAGGGCGGCGGACAATTCACCCCTCCACTTT
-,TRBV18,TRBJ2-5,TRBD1,CASSPAGTGTETQYF,TGTGCCAGCTCACCCGCCGGGACAGGGACAGAGACCCAGTACTTC
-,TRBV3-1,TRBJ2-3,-,CASSHGGGGTDTQYF,TGTGCCAGCAGCCATGGAGGAGGGGGCACAGATACGCAGTATTTT
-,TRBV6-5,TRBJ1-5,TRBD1,CASSKTGKGGNQPQHF,TGTGCCAGCAGTAAGACAGGGAAAGGGGGCAATCAGCCCCAGCATTTT
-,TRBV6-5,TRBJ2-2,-,CASSYRFDRLFF,TGTGCCAGCAGTTACCGGTTCGACAGGCTGTTTTTT
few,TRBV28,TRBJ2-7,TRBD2,CASSQGGSLYEQYF,TGTGCCAGCAGTCAGGGCGGGAGCCTATACGAGCAGTACTTC
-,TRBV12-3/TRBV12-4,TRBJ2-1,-,CASPPGVIHEDVSYNEQFF,TGTGCCAGCCCTCCTGGGGTGATTCACGAGGATGTCTCCTACAATGAGCAGTTCTTC
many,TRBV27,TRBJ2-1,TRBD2,CASSQGLVGRNEQFF,TGTGCCAGCAGCCAAGGACTAGTCGGACGCAATGAGCAGTTCTTC
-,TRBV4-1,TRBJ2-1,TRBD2,CASSQDGTSGAQYNEQFF,TGCGCCAGCAGCCAAGATGGGACTAGCGGGGCCCAATACAATGAGCAGTTCTTC
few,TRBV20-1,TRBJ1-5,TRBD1,CSARGPGQNSNQPQHF,TGCAGTGCTAGAGGACCGGGACAGAATAGCAATCAGCCCCAGCATTTT
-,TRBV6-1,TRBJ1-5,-,CASVELNQPQHF,TGTGCCAGCGTTGAGCTTAATCAGCCCCAGCATTTT
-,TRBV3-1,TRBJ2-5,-,CASSQDSGRILRQYF,TGTGCCAGCAGCCAAGATTCGGGCAGGATATTAAGGCAGTACTTC
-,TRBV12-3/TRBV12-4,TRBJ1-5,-,CASSRVWGDQPQHF,TGTGCCAGCAGCAGGGTCTGGGGGGATCAGCCCCAGCATTTT
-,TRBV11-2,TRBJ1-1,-,CASSFFVGENTEAFF,TGTGCCAGCAGCTTCTTCGTTGGGGAGAACACTGAAGCTTTCTTT
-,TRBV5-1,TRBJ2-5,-,CASSLFLTSRQETQYF,TGCGCCAGCAGCTTGTTCCTAACCTCACGACAAGAGACCCAGTACTTC
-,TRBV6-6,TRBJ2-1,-,CASSYQTLSSYNEQFF,TGTGCCAGCAGTTATCAAACCCTGAGCTCCTACAATGAGCAGTTCTTC